This T cell receptor (beta chain) was observed in a study of patients and donors after allogeneic stem cell transplantation. TCRdb reprocessed the RT-PCR reads via MiXCR and lists one record per CDR3 protein. The data show about 210,000 distinct CDR3 sequences, about 38% seen once. The receptor comes from a human donor who was either an allogeneic HSCT recipient or a stem cell or donor lymphocyte infusion donor (not recorded which). It is not recorded whose cells these are; they may come from a transplant donor. The specimen sequenced was blood, either unsorted or a sorted T cell fraction (not recorded which).

In DNA form, the CDR3 reads TGTGCCTGGAGTGTGATTACCCAGCGGTTCTTC. Protein product: CAWSVITQRFF. The V and J genes are TRBV30 and TRBJ2-1; D unresolved. V was cut by 0 bases and J by 15 bases, with 12 bases left in between. CDR3 length: 11 amino acids. Per the germline V gene, CDR1 is GTSNPN and CDR2 is SVGIG (reference sequence).